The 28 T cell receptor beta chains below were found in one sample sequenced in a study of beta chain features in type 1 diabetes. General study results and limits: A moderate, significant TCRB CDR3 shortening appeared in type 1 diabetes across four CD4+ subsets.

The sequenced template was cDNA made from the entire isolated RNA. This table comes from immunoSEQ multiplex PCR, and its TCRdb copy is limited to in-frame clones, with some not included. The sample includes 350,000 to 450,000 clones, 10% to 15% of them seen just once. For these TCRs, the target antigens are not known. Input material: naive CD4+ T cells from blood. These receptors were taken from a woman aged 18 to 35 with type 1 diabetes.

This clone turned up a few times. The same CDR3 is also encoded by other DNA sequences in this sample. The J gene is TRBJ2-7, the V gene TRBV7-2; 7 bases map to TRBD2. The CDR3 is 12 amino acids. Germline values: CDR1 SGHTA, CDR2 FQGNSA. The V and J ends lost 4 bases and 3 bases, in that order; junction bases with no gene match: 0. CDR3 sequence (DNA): TGTGCCAGCAGCTCTAGCGGCTACGAGCAGTACTTC. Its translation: CASSSSGYEQYF. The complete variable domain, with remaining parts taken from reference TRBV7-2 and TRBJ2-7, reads GAGVSQSPSNKVTEKGKDVELRCDPISGHTALYWYRQSLGQGLEFLIYFQGNSAPDKSGLPSDRFSAERTGGSVSTLTIQRTQQEDSAVYLCASSSSGYEQYFGPGTRLTVT.

The CDR3 region has the DNA TGTGCCAGCAGTCCTAGGGGATCCGCTAGGAACGAGCAGTACTTC. It specifies CASSPRGSARNEQYF. The chain recombines TRBV28 with TRBJ2-7; D possibly corresponds to TRBD1 (5 bases). Germline values: CDR1 MDHEN, CDR2 SYDVKM. The CDR3 loop spans 15 amino acids. V was pared by 5 bases and J by 5 bases, with 19 bases between.

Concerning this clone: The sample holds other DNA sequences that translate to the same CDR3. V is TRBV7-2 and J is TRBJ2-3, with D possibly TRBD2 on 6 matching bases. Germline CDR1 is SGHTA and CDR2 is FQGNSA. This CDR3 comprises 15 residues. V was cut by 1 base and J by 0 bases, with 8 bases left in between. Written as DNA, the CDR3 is TGTGCCAGCAGCTTAGTTGGGACTAGCACAGATACGCAGTATTTT. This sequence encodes CASSLVGTSTDTQYF.

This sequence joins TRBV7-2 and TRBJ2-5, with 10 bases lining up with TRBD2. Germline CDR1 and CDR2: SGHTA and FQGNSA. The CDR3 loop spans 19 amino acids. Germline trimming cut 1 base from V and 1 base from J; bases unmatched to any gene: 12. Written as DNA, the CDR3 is TGTGCCAGCAGCTTAGTGGGGGCTAGCGGGAGTGAGATCCAAGAGACCCAGTACTTC. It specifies CASSLVGASGSEIQETQYF.

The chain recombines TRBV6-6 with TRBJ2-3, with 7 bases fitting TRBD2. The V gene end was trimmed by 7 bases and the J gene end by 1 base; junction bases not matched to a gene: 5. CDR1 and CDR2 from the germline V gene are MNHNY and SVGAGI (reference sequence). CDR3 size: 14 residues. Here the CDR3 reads CASTPGGRTDTQYF. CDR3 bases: TGTGCCAGCACCCCGGGAGGTCGCACAGATACGCAGTATTTT.

In DNA form, the CDR3 reads TGTGCCAGCAGCGTGACTAGCGGCTCCTACAATGAGCAGTTCTTC. It translates to CASSVTSGSYNEQFF. This chain links TRBV7-9 with TRBJ2-1, with TRBD2 matching 9 bases. This CDR3 region has 15 residues. Germline V CDR1 and CDR2: SEHNR, FQNEAQ (reference sequence). The J segment lost 0 bases and the V segment lost 5 bases, leaving 2 bases of the junction unmatched.

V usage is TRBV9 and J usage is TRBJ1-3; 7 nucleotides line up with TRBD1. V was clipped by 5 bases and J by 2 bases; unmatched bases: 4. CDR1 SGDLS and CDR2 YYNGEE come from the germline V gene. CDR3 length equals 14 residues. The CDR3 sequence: CASSRQGTGNTIYF. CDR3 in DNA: TGTGCCAGCAGTCGACAGGGAACTGGAAACACCATATATTTT.

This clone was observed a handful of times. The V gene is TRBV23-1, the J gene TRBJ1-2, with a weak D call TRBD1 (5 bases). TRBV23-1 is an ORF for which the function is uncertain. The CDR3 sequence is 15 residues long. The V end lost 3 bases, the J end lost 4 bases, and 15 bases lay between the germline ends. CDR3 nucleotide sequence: TGCGCCAGCAGTCACCGGACGGGGGTGAGCTATGGCTACACCTTC. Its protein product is CASSHRTGVSYGYTF.

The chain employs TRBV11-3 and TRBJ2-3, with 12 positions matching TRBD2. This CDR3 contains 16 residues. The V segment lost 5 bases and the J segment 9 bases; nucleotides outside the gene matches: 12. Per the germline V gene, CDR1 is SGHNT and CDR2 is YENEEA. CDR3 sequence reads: CASSPGTSGPLGTQYF. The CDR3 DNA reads TGTGCCAGCAGCCCGGGGACTAGCGGGCCCCTAGGAACGCAGTATTTT. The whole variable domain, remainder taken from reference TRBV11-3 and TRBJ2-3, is EAGVVQSPRYKIIEKKQPVAFWCNPISGHNTLYWYLQNLGQGPELLIRYENEEAVDDSQLPKDRFSAERLKGVDSTLKIQPAELGDSAVYLCASSPGTSGPLGTQYFGPGTRLTVL.

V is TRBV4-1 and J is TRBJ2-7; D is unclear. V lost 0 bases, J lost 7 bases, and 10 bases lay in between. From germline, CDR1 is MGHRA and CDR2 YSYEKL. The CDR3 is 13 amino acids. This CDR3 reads CASSQDYAREQYF. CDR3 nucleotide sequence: TGCGCCAGCAGCCAAGATTACGCCAGGGAGCAGTACTTC.

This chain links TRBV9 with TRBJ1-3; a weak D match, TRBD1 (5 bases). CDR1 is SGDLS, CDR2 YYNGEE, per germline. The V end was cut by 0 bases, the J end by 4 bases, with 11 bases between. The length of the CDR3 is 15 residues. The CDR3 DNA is TGTGCCAGCAGCGTAGAAGGGGCGAGGGGAAACACCATATATTTT. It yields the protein CASSVEGARGNTIYF.

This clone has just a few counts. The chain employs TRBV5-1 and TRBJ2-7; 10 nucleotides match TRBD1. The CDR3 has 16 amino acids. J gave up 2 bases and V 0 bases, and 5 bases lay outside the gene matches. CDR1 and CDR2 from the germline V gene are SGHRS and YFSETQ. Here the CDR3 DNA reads TGCGCCAGCAGCTTGGGAGGGACAGGGGCCCCCTACGAGCAGTACTTC. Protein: CASSLGGTGAPYEQYF. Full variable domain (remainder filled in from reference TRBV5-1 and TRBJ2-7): KAGVTQTPRYLIKTRGQQVTLSCSPISGHRSVSWYQQTPGQGLQFLFEYFSETQRNKGNFPGRFSGRQFSNSRSEMNVSTLELGDSALYLCASSLGGTGAPYEQYFGPGTRLTVT.

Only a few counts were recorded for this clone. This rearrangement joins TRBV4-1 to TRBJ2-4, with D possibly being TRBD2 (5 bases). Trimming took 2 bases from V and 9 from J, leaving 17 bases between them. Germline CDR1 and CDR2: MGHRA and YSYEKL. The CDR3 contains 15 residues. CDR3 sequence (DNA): TGCGCCAGCAGCCAACCCACCCGGGGAGAAGGCATTCAGTACTTC. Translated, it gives CASSQPTRGEGIQYF.

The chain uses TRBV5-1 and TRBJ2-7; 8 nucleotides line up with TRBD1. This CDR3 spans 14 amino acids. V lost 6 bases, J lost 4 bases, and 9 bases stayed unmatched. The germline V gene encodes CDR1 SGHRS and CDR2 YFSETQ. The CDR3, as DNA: TGCGCCAGCAATCGGGGGCAGGGGGCATACGAGCAGTACTTC. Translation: CASNRGQGAYEQYF. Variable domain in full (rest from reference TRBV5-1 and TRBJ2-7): KAGVTQTPRYLIKTRGQQVTLSCSPISGHRSVSWYQQTPGQGLQFLFEYFSETQRNKGNFPGRFSGRQFSNSRSEMNVSTLELGDSALYLCASNRGQGAYEQYFGPGTRLTVT.

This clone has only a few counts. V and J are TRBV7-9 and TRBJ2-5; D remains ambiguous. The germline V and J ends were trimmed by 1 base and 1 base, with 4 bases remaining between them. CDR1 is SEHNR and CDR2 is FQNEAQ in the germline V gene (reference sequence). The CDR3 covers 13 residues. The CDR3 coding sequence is TGTGCCAGCAGCTTAGGTATCCAAGAGACCCAGTACTTC. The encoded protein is CASSLGIQETQYF.

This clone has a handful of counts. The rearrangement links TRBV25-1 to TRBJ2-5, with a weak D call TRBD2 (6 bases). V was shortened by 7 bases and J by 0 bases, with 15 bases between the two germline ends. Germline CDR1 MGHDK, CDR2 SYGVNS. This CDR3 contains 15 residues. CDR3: CASTPDYRYQETQYF. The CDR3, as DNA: TGTGCCAGCACCCCGGACTACCGCTACCAAGAGACCCAGTACTTC.

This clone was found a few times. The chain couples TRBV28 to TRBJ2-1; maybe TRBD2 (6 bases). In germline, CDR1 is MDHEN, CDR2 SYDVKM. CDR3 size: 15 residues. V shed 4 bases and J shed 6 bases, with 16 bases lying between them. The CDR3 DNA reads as TGTGCCAGCAGTTCCACTAGTGGGGGGACCAATGAGCAGTTCTTC. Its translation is CASSSTSGGTNEQFF.

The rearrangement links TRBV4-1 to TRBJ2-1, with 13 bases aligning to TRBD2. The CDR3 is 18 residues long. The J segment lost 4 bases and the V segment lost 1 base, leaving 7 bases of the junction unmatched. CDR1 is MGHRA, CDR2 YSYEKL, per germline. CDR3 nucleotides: TGCGCCAGCAGCCAAGGACTAGCGGGGGGCTCGGCTTACAATGAGCAGTTCTTC. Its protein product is CASSQGLAGGSAYNEQFF.

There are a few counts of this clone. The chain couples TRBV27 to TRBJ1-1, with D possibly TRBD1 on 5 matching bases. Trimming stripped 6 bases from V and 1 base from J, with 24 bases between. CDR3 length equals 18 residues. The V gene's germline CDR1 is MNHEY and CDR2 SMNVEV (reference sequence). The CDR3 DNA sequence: TGTGCCAGCAGCAGGCCCCGAAGGGCAGCCGGGGGGAACACTGAAGCTTTCTTT. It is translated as CASSRPRRAAGGNTEAFF.

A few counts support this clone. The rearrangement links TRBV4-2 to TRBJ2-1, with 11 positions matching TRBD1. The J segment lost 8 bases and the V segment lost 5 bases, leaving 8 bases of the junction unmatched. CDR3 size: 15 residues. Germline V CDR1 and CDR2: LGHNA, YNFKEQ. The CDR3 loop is CASSSGQGAGDEQFF. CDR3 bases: TGTGCCAGCAGCTCCGGACAGGGGGCGGGAGATGAGCAGTTCTTC.

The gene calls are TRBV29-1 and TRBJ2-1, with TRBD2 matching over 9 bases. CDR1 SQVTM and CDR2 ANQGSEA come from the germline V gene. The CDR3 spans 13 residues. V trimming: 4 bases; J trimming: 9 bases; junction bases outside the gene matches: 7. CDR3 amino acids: CSVVWLAGSEQFF. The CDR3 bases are TGCAGCGTTGTTTGGCTAGCGGGGAGTGAGCAGTTCTTC.

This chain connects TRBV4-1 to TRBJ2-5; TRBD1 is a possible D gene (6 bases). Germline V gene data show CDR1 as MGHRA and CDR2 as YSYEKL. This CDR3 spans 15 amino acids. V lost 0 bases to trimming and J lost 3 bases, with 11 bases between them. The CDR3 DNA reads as TGCGCCAGCAGCCAAGACCCTGGACAGAAAGAGACCCAGTACTTC. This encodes CASSQDPGQKETQYF.

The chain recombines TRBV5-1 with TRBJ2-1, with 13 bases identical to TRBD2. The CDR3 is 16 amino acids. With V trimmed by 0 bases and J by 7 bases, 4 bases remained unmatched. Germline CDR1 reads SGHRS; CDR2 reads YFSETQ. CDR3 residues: CASSLGRTSGGNEQFF. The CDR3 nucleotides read TGCGCCAGCAGCTTGGGGCGGACTAGCGGGGGTAATGAGCAGTTCTTC.

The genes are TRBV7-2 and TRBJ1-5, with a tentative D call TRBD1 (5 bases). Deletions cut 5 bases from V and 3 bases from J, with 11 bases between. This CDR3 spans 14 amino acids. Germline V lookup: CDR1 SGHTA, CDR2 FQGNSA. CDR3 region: CASSPNRINQPQHF. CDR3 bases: TGTGCCAGCAGCCCAAACAGGATCAATCAGCCCCAGCATTTT.

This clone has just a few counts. The CDR3 region is CASSLAGAGNTIYF. CDR3 DNA sequence: TGCGCCAGCAGCTTGGCAGGGGCTGGAAACACCATATATTTT. The chain employs TRBV5-1 and TRBJ1-3; perhaps TRBD1 as D (6 bases). From germline, CDR1 is SGHRS and CDR2 YFSETQ. With 0 bases removed from V and 2 bases from J, the gap between germline ends came to 6 bases. This CDR3 has 14 residues.

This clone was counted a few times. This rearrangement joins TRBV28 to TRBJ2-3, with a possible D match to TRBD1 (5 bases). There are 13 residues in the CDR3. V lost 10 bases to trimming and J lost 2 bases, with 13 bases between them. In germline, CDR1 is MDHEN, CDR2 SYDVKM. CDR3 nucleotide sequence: TGTGCCACTTGGACACGGTTCACAGATACGCAGTATTTT. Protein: CATWTRFTDTQYF.

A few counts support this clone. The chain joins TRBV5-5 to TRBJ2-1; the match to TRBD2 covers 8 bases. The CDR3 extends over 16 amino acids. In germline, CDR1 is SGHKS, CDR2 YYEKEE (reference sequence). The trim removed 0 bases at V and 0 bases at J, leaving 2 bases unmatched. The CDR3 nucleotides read TGTGCCAGCAGCTTGGCGAGCGGGAGCTCCTACAATGAGCAGTTCTTC. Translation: CASSLASGSSYNEQFF.

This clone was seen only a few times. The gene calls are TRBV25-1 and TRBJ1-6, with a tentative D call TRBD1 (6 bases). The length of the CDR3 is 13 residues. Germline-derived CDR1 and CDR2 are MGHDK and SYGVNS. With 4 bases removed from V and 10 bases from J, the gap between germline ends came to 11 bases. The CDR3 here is CASSVAGESPLHF. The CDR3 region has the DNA TGTGCCAGCAGTGTCGCAGGGGAATCACCCCTCCACTTT. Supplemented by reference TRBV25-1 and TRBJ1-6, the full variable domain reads EADIYQTPRYLVIGTGKKITLECSQTMGHDKMYWYQQDPGMELHLIHYSYGVNSTEKGDLSSESTVSRIRTEHFPLTLESARPSHTSQYLCASSVAGESPLHFGNGTRLTVT.